The 3 T cell receptor beta chains below all came from one sample that was sequenced in a study of PD-1 blockade in classical Hodgkin lymphoma. Each patient's relapse followed autologous stem cell transplantation, and brentuximab vedotin exposure varied. TCRdb's table, derived via immunoSEQ multiplex PCR, lists solely in-frame clones and lacks some. The repertoire holds 37,000 or so clones, with around 88% as singletons. Sequenced material: peripheral blood mononuclear cells (PBMCs), taken before the second cycle of nivolumab. Every receptor here comes from a human donor with classical Hodgkin lymphoma.

This sequence joins TRBV27 and TRBJ2-7; D unresolved. Germline values: CDR1 MNHEY, CDR2 SMNVEV (reference sequence). V was clipped by 8 bases and J by 1 base, with 18 bases between them. The CDR3 covers 15 residues. As DNA, the CDR3 is TGTGCCAGCGGGTTCTCGGACGCGGAATCCTACGAGCAGTACTTC. It translates to CASGFSDAESYEQYF.

V usage is TRBV27 and J usage is TRBJ1-4; a possible D gene is TRBD1 (5 bases). CDR3 length equals 13 residues. CDR1 is MNHEY and CDR2 is SMNVEV in the germline V gene (reference sequence). V lost 5 bases, J lost 8 bases, and 12 bases lay in between. The CDR3 DNA reads as TGTGCCAGCAGTCGGGGGGGAAAGGAAAAACTGTTTTTT. Translation: CASSRGGKEKLFF. The complete variable domain, with remaining parts taken from reference TRBV27 and TRBJ1-4, reads EAQVTQNPRYLITVTGKKLTVTCSQNMNHEYMSWYRQDPGLGLRQIYYSMNVEVTDKGDVPEGYKVSRKEKRNFPLILESPSPNQTSLYFCASSRGGKEKLFFGSGTQLSVL.

The V gene is TRBV7-8, the J gene TRBJ2-7, with a possible D match to TRBD2 (6 bases). In germline, CDR1 is SGHVS, CDR2 FQNEAQ. This CDR3 has 14 amino acids. V was cut by 6 bases and J by 0 bases, with 12 bases left in between. The CDR3 protein is CASRGDFDSYEQYF. The CDR3 region has the DNA TGTGCCAGCAGAGGGGACTTTGACTCCTACGAGCAGTACTTC.